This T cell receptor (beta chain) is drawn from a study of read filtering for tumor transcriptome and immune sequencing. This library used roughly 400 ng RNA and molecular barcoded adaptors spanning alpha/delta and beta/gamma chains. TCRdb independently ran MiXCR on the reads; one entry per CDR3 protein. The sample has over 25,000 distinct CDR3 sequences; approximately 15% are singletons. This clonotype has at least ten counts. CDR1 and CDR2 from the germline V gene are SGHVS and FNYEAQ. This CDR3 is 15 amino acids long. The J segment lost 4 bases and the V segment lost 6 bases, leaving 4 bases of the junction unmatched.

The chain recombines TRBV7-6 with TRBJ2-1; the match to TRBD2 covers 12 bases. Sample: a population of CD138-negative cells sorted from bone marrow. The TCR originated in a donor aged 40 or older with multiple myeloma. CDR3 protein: CASSLAGGWYNEQFF. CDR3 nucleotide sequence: TGTGCCAGCAGTCTAGCGGGAGGGTGGTACAATGAGCAGTTCTTC.